A selection of T cell receptor beta chains follows, all from one sample in a study of blood T cells in healthy people across ages. TCRdb re-derived calls from the 5' RACE reads in MiXCR, one entry per CDR3 protein. The top ten clones hold over 10% of a sample with about a million distinct CDR3 sequences, around 48% of them seen once. Sequenced: blood. These receptors were taken from a man aged 25 to 40 in good health. Both conserved end residues are part of each CDR3. The D gene is left open where the match is weak. Clone size appears in some rows only: once, few, many, or a class for an expanded clone.

abundance	v_gene	j_gene	d_gene	CDR3nt	CDR3aa
once	TRBV4-1	TRBJ2-1	.	TGCGCCAGCAGCCAAGCGGAGGCGGGGTGGAACAATGAGCAGTTCTTC	CASSQAEAGWNNEQFF
.	TRBV6-1	TRBJ2-7	.	TGTGCCAGCGATAGGACCCTCTACGAGCAGTACTTC	CASDRTLYEQYF
.	TRBV5-1	TRBJ2-7	.	TGCGCCAGCCGCCCAACAGGGCTATCCTACGAGCAGTACTTC	CASRPTGLSYEQYF
.	TRBV7-3	TRBJ2-7	.	TGTGCCTTTTTTGGCTACGAGCAGTACTTC	CAFFGYEQYF
.	TRBV10-3	TRBJ1-4	.	TGTGCCATCAGTGGGACGGTTGGGGGTGATGAAAAACTGTTTTTT	CAISGTVGGDEKLFF
once	TRBV20-1	TRBJ1-1	.	TGCAGTGCTAGAGCCCCGGTAATGAACACTGAAGCTTTCTTT	CSARAPVMNTEAFF
.	TRBV2	TRBJ1-5	TRBD1	TGTGCCAGCAGTCCCCCTCGGGGACAGGGAGGCAATCAGCCCCAGCATTTT	CASSPPRGQGGNQPQHF
.	TRBV7-9	TRBJ2-5	TRBD2	TGTGCCAGCAGCATAGGGCTAGCGGGGGATGAGCAGTACTTC	CASSIGLAGDEQYF
few	TRBV20-1	TRBJ2-4	.	TGCAGTGCTTTAGGCCAAAACATTCAGTACTTC	CSALGQNIQYF
.	TRBV14	TRBJ2-7	.	TGTGCCAGCAGCCAGTGGGCCACGGGGCATGGGGAGCAGTACTTC	CASSQWATGHGEQYF
.	TRBV20-1	TRBJ2-3	.	TGCAGTGCTAGAGTTACGGGGGCCACTCTTGAGGGAGATACGCAGTATTTT	CSARVTGATLEGDTQYF
few	TRBV20-1	TRBJ2-3	TRBD1	TGCAGTGCTAGTGTAAAGACAGGGGATTTAACAGATACGCAGTATTTT	CSASVKTGDLTDTQYF
few	TRBV20-1	TRBJ2-1	.	TGCAGTGCTAGGGATAGGAATGAGCAGTTCTTC	CSARDRNEQFF
.	TRBV6-2/TRBV6-3	TRBJ2-7	TRBD2	TGTGCCAGCAGTTACTCGGGGCCTAGCGGGGGCCGACCGTTTGGCCCATACGAGCAGTACTTC	CASSYSGPSGGRPFGPYEQYF
many	TRBV20-1	TRBJ1-4	.	TGCAGTGCTAGAGACGCACAGGGAGGAAATGAAAAACTGTTTTTT	CSARDAQGGNEKLFF
.	TRBV5-8	TRBJ2-4	TRBD1	TGTGCCAGCGCGACGGACAGGAACATTCAGTACTTC	CASATDRNIQYF
.	TRBV20-1	TRBJ2-7	.	TGCAGTGCGGACGGAGTCTACGAGCAGTACTTC	CSADGVYEQYF
.	TRBV6-2/TRBV6-3	TRBJ2-7	TRBD2	TGTGCCAGCGTTCGCGGGGGGTCCTCCTACGAGCAGTACTTC	CASVRGGSSYEQYF
.	TRBV5-1	TRBJ2-7	TRBD2	TGCGCCAGCAGCTGGAACCGGGACTACCTATTATTACACGAGCAGTACTTC	CASSWNRDYLLLHEQYF
many	TRBV9	TRBJ2-3	TRBD2	TGTGCCAGCAGCGTCGATCTAGCGGGGGGCTCAGATACGCAGTATTTT	CASSVDLAGGSDTQYF
.	TRBV20-1	TRBJ1-2	.	TGCAGTGCTAGAGGGACCTTCCCATCTTCGAAGGGCTACACCTTC	CSARGTFPSSKGYTF
few	TRBV4-1	TRBJ2-5	TRBD2	TGCGCCAGCAGCCAAGACGCAGCGGGGGGGTCAGAGACCCAGTACTTC	CASSQDAAGGSETQYF
.	TRBV10-3	TRBJ2-7	TRBD2	TGTGCCATCAGTGACTTTGAGACTAGCCTGTCCTACGAGCAGTACTTC	CAISDFETSLSYEQYF
many	TRBV6-2/TRBV6-3	TRBJ1-5	.	TGTGCCAGCAGATTCTCCGGCCTGGACGGTCAGCCCCAGCATTTT	CASRFSGLDGQPQHF
.	TRBV19	TRBJ2-1	TRBD1	TGTGCCAGTAGTACGGACAGGACAGCCTACAATGAGCAGTTCTTC	CASSTDRTAYNEQFF
.	TRBV20-1	TRBJ2-1	.	TGCAGTGCTAGAGACTTAAAATCACTAGGCTCGGCCCTAACAGGGCAGTTCTTC	CSARDLKSLGSALTGQFF
.	TRBV27	TRBJ1-5	.	TGTGCCAGCAGTTTTTCTCCGGGTCAGCCCCAGCATTTT	CASSFSPGQPQHF
.	TRBV4-2	TRBJ2-4	TRBD2	TGTGCCAGCAGCCAGGACCCTAGCGGGAGGGCCCAAAACATTCAGTACTTC	CASSQDPSGRAQNIQYF
.	TRBV29-1	TRBJ2-3	.	TGCAGCGTTGATAGGGCTAGGGCAAGAACAGATACGCAGTATTTT	CSVDRARARTDTQYF
few	TRBV9	TRBJ2-2	.	TGTGCCAGCAGCCTTAAGGGACTGACCTTAAACACCGGGGAGCTGTTTTTT	CASSLKGLTLNTGELFF
.	TRBV7-9	TRBJ2-1	TRBD2	TGTGCCAGCAGCATGACTAGCGGGGGGCTAACGTTCTTC	CASSMTSGGLTFF
.	TRBV11-2	TRBJ1-4	.	TGTGCCAGCAGCGCCGGGTCTCGTGAGGAAAAACTGTTTTTT	CASSAGSREEKLFF
.	TRBV4-1	TRBJ1-1	.	TGCGCCAGCAGCCCCCCCGAGGACGGCTTGAACACTGAAGCTTTCTTT	CASSPPEDGLNTEAFF
few	TRBV6-1	TRBJ2-5	.	TGTGCCAGCAGTGAGTCGGGGGCGAGAGAGACCCAGTACTTC	CASSESGARETQYF
.	TRBV29-1	TRBJ2-5	TRBD1	TGCAGCGTTGGACAGGGGCGGGGAGAGACCCAGTACTTC	CSVGQGRGETQYF
.	TRBV15	TRBJ2-5	.	TGTGCCACCAGCAGAGATGGCACAGGTAAAGAGACCCAGTACTTC	CATSRDGTGKETQYF
.	TRBV9	TRBJ1-1	.	TGTGCCAGCAGCCAAAGAGGGAATCAGAACACTGAAGCTTTCTTT	CASSQRGNQNTEAFF
few	TRBV27	TRBJ1-1	.	TGTGCCAGCGGGAAGAATGCAAAGAACACTGAAGCTTTCTTT	CASGKNAKNTEAFF
.	TRBV6-5	TRBJ2-7	TRBD1	TGTGCCAGCAGTTACTCAATCGGGAACAGGGGAGCATGGAATGAGCAGTACTTC	CASSYSIGNRGAWNEQYF
.	TRBV11-2	TRBJ2-4	TRBD1	TGTGCCAGCAGCATGGACAGGGGGCACGAGCACTACTTC	CASSMDRGHEHYF
.	TRBV20-1	TRBJ1-1	.	TGCAGTGCTAGAGGCGGGGGGGCGGGTACTGAAGCTTTCTTT	CSARGGGAGTEAFF
.	TRBV2	TRBJ1-4	.	TGTGCCAGCAGTGAAGTCTCTCCCTGGGACGCAACTAATGAAAAACTGTTTTTT	CASSEVSPWDATNEKLFF
.	TRBV25-1	TRBJ2-2	.	TGTGCCAGCAACCTAGGAGGGGGCACCGGGGAGCTGTTTTTT	CASNLGGGTGELFF
.	TRBV6-2/TRBV6-3	TRBJ2-1	.	TGTGCCAGCAGTGGGACACACAATGAGCAGTTCTTC	CASSGTHNEQFF
.	TRBV13	TRBJ2-5	TRBD1	TGTGCCAGCAGCTCTAAGGTGGGACAGGCGATGAACCAAGAGACCCAGTACTTC	CASSSKVGQAMNQETQYF
few	TRBV7-2	TRBJ2-6	.	TGTGCCAGCAGCTCAGATGCTGGGACCAACGTCCTGACTTTC	CASSSDAGTNVLTF
.	TRBV4-1	TRBJ1-1	.	TGCGCCAGCAGCCAAGGCTCACAGGGTACGACTGAAGCTTTCTTT	CASSQGSQGTTEAFF
few	TRBV27	TRBJ1-6	.	TGTGCCAGCAGTTTCAGGGAACCCAATTCACCCCTCCACTTT	CASSFREPNSPLHF
.	TRBV6-1	TRBJ1-2	.	TGTGCCAGCAGAACCGGGCCCACCGTTAACTATGGCTACACCTTC	CASRTGPTVNYGYTF
.	TRBV2	TRBJ2-1	TRBD2	TGTGCCAGCAGCGGCACTAGCGGGGGGCTCGTGTTCTTC	CASSGTSGGLVFF
few	TRBV12-3/TRBV12-4	TRBJ2-1	TRBD1	TGTGCCAGCAGTCCCGTCGAGGCAGGGGGCTACAATGAGCAGTTCTTC	CASSPVEAGGYNEQFF
many	TRBV7-2	TRBJ2-7	.	TGTGCCAGCAGCTTAGACGGGGGGCTCTACGAGCAGTACTTC	CASSLDGGLYEQYF
.	TRBV11-1	TRBJ2-7	.	TGTGCCAGCAGCTTTGGACGAGCGGACACCTACGAGCAGTACTTC	CASSFGRADTYEQYF
.	TRBV12-3/TRBV12-4	TRBJ2-3	TRBD1	TGTGCCAGCAGAACAGGGGTAGATACGCAGTATTTT	CASRTGVDTQYF
.	TRBV20-1	TRBJ1-4	.	TGCAGTGCTAGCGACGGGAGGGAAAAACTGTTTTTT	CSASDGREKLFF